The entry that follows covers one TCR beta chain sequence. Using immunoSEQ multiplex PCR, the repertoire was profiled, and TCRdb retains in-frame clones only, with some absent. The top ten hold 3% to 4% of the sample, which has around 98,000 clones, roughly 89% seen once. The germline V gene has CDR1 MNHNS and CDR2 SASEGT. The CDR3 contains 19 residues. Germline trimming cut 3 bases from V and 4 bases from J; bases unmatched to any gene: 15. This sample is drawn from a study of cytomegalovirus exposure and HLA in healthy donors. Specimen: PBMCs. The receptor comes from a young woman in good health and CMV-seronegative. The V gene is TRBV6-1, the J gene TRBJ2-1; 10 bases agree with TRBD1. The CDR3 loop reads CASSDPDRGRNLAYNEQFF. The CDR3 DNA sequence: TGTGCCAGCAGTGACCCCGACAGGGGGCGTAATTTGGCTTACAATGAGCAGTTCTTC.